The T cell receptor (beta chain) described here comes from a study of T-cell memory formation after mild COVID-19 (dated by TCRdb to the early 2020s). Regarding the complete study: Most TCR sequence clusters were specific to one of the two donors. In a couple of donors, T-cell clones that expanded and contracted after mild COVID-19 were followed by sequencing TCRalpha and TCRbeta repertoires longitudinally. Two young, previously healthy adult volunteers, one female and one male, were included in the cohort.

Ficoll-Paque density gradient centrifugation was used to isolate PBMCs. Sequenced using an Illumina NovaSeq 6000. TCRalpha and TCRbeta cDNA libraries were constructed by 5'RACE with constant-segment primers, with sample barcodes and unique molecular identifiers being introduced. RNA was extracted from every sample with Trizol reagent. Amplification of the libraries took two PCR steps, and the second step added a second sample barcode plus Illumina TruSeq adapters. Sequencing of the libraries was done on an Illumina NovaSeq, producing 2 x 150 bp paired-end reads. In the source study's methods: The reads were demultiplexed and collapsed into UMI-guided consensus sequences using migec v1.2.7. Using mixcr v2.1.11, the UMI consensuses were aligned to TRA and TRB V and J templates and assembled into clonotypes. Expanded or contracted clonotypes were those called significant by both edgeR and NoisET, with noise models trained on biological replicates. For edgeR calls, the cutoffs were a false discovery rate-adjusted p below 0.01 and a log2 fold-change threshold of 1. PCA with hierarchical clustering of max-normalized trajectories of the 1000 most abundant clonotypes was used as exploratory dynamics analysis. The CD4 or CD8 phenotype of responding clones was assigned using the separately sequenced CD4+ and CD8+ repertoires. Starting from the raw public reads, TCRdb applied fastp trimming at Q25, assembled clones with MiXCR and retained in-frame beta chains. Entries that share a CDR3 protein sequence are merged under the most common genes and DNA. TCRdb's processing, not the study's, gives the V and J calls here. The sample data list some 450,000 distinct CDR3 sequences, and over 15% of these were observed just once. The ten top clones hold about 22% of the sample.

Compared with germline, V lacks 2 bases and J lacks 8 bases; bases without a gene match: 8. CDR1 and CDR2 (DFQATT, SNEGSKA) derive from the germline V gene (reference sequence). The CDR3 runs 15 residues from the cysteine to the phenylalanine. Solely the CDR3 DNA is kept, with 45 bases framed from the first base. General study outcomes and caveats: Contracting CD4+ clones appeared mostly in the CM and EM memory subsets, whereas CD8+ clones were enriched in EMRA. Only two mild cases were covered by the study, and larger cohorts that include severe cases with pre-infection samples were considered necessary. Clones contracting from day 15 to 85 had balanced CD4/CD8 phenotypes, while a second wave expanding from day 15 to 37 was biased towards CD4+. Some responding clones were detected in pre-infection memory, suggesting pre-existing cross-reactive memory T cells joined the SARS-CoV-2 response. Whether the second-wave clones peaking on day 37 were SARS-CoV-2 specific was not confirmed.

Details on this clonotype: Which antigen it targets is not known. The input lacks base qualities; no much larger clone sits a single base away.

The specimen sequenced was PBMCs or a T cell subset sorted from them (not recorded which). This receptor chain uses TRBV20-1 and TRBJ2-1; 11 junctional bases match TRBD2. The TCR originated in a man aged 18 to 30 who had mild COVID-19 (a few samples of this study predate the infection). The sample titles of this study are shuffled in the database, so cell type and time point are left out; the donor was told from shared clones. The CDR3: CSARSLAGGFDEQFF. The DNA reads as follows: TGCAGTGCTAGATCCCTAGCGGGGGGATTCGATGAGCAGTTCTTC.